The 25 T cell receptor beta chains below come from one sample, sequenced in a study of molecular identifiers for immune sequencing clone quantification. MiXCR was run by TCRdb on the PCR reads, yielding one entry per CDR3 protein. The sample lists approximately 670,000 distinct CDR3 sequences, nearly 20% occurring once. Sequenced input: naive CD8+ T cells from blood, with Jurkat cell RNA spiked in. Subset in this sample: FACS-sorted CD8+CD4-CCR7+CD45RA+ naive T cells. The receptors derive from a human donor in good health. Some libraries in this study had Jurkat cell RNA spiked in.

This clonotype was observed a handful of times. V is TRBV3-2 and J is TRBJ1-5; the table's TRBD1 call for D was not verified on the DNA. TRBV3-2 is shown as a pseudogene. This CDR3 is 17 amino acids long. The CDR3: CALKSGTGLRRNQPQHF. CDR3 nucleotide sequence: TGTGCCTTAAAGTCCGGGACAGGGTTGAGGCGCAATCAGCCCCAGCATTTT.

There are a few counts of this clonotype. The rearrangement uses TRBV6-5 and TRBJ1-1; D is undetermined. CDR3 length: 15 amino acids. V lost 3 bases and J lost 0, with 11 bases in between. CDR1 MNHEY and CDR2 SVGAGI come from the germline V gene. DNA for the CDR3: TGTGCCAGCAGTTATGCAATAGGGCTGAACACTGAAGCTTTCTTT. Translation: CASSYAIGLNTEAFF.

This clonotype has ten or more counts. The CDR3: CSVESTGPEQYF. The CDR3 bases are TGCAGCGTTGAAAGTACAGGGCCCGAGCAGTACTTC. The chain recombines TRBV29-1 with TRBJ2-7; a possible D gene is TRBD1 (6 bases). The CDR3 has 12 residues. The germline V gene encodes CDR1 SQVTM and CDR2 ANQGSEA. V shed 2 bases and J shed 6 bases, with 11 bases lying between them.

This clonotype was counted ten times or more. The J gene is TRBJ2-6, the V gene TRBV27; D call uncertain. The V end was cut by 3 bases, the J end by 3 bases, with 3 bases between. CDR1 and CDR2 from the germline V gene are MNHEY and SMNVEV (reference sequence). The CDR3 contains 13 residues. CDR3 protein: CASSFGGANVLTF. The CDR3, as DNA: TGTGCCAGCAGTTTTGGTGGGGCCAACGTCCTGACTTTC.

The chain combines TRBV12-3 or TRBV12-4 with TRBJ1-5; D perhaps matches TRBD1 (5 bases). The CDR3 spans 13 residues. V was clipped by 3 bases and J by 8 bases, with 11 bases between them. The chain's CDR3 is CASSLGRDEPQHF. In DNA, the CDR3 is TGTGCCAGCAGTTTGGGCAGGGATGAGCCCCAGCATTTT.

This clonotype has ten or more counts. The chain is built from TRBV28 and TRBJ2-1; D not resolved. The CDR3 spans 12 residues. With 4 bases removed from V and 8 bases from J, the gap between germline ends came to 9 bases. CDR1 is MDHEN and CDR2 is SYDVKM in the germline V gene. DNA for the CDR3: TGTGCCAGCAGTTGGAGTCGGGATGAGCAGTTCTTC. This gives the protein CASSWSRDEQFF.

This clonotype was picked up many times. The chain uses TRBV5-1 and TRBJ2-3; 7 positions match TRBD2. Germline assignment: CDR1 SGHRS and CDR2 YFSETQ. Trimming removed 1 base from V and 2 bases from J; junction bases left unmatched: 4. The CDR3 is 15 amino acids. CDR3 in amino acids: CASSLPAGDTDTQYF. CDR3 DNA sequence: TGCGCCAGCAGCTTGCCGGCGGGAGACACAGATACGCAGTATTTT.

This clonotype was seen many times. This rearrangement joins TRBV29-1 to TRBJ2-6, with D uncertain. Germline assignment: CDR1 SQVTM and CDR2 ANQGSEA. V shed 4 bases and J shed 0 bases, with 4 bases lying between them. This CDR3 is 13 amino acids long. The CDR3: CSVVGSGANVLTF. The DNA of the CDR3 is TGCAGCGTTGTGGGCTCTGGGGCCAACGTCCTGACTTTC.

This clonotype came up many times. The chain employs TRBV9 and TRBJ1-1; no clear D gene. The CDR3 is made up of 14 amino acids. Trimming left V 3 bases short and J 1 base short, with 10 bases between. The germline CDR1 and CDR2 sequences are SGDLS and YYNGEE. CDR3 loop: CASSARSSNTEAFF. The CDR3 DNA reads as TGTGCCAGCAGCGCCAGGAGCTCGAACACTGAAGCTTTCTTT.

In this sample, this clonotype turned up many times. This chain joins TRBV14 and TRBJ1-2; the match to TRBD1 covers 9 bases. The junction had 11 bases not matched to a gene; V was cut back by 4 bases and J by 5 bases. The CDR3 runs 16 residues. Looked up from germline, CDR1 is SGHDN and CDR2 is FVKESK. The CDR3 DNA sequence: TGTGCCAGCAGCCCGGGACAGGGTAATGTTGGGTATGGCTACACCTTC. It specifies CASSPGQGNVGYGYTF.

Concerning this clonotype itself: A much larger clonotype is one base distant, so this may be a read error. This chain joins TRBV7-8 and TRBJ1-2; TRBD1 agrees at 10 bases. This CDR3 is built from 14 residues. Germline CDR1 reads SGHVS; CDR2 reads FQNEAQ. DNA for the CDR3: TGTGCCAGCAGCCCCGGACAGGGGGTCCTAGGCTACGCCTTC. It encodes CASSPGQGVLGYAF.

For this clonotype: One base away lies a much larger clone, so this may be a sequencing read error. This rearrangement joins TRBV12-3 or TRBV12-4 to TRBJ2-7, with D perhaps TRBD2 (5 bases). The CDR3 is made up of 17 amino acids. V lost 5 bases and J 3 bases, leaving 23 bases between the germline ends. This CDR3 reads CASSLTRTGSRIYEQYF. The CDR3 nucleotides read TGTGCCAGCAGTCTAACAAGGACGGGGTCCAGGATCTACGAGCAGTACTTC.

Comment on this clonotype: Being one base from a much bigger clone, this may be a read error. The chain joins TRBV6-5 to TRBJ1-1; 7 bases line up with TRBD1. The CDR3 is 13 amino acids. Germline V gives CDR1 MNHEY, CDR2 SVGAGI. The trim removed 10 bases at V and 4 bases at J, leaving 9 bases unmatched. CDR3 DNA: TGTGCCACCCTGACAGGGATGAGCACTGAAGCTTTCTTT. Residues: CATLTGMSTEAFF.

The CDR3 reads CASSQRQSLGETQYF. CDR3 in DNA: TGCGCCAGCAGCCAACGACAGTCCTTAGGGGAGACCCAGTACTTC. The rearrangement uses TRBV4-3 and TRBJ2-5; tentatively, D is TRBD1 (5 bases). Between the trimmed V and J ends, which lost 2 bases and 5 bases, there was a span of 15 bases. CDR3 length equals 15 residues. CDR1 and CDR2 (germline): LGHNA, YSLEER.

This clonotype has ten or more counts. This sequence joins TRBV12-3 or TRBV12-4 and TRBJ1-2; a weak D match, TRBD1 (6 bases). The CDR3 is 17 residues long. With 2 bases removed from V and 0 bases from J, the gap between germline ends came to 16 bases. CDR3 DNA sequence: TGTGCCAGCAGTTTAAGCGGGGGGCGGCAAACTAACTATGGCTACACCTTC. It is translated as CASSLSGGRQTNYGYTF.

With respect to this clonotype: This may be a read error: a much more frequent sequence differs by one nucleotide. The chain is built from TRBV4-3 and TRBJ2-7; no firm D call. Germline assignment: CDR1 LGHNA and CDR2 YSLEER. This CDR3 is 15 amino acids long. The DNA for the CDR3 is TGCGTCAGCAGCCACTACGGCGGTAGCTCCTACGAGCAGTACTTC. Protein sequence: CVSSHYGGSSYEQYF.

As DNA, the CDR3 is TGTGCCAGCGCTCCTCAGTGGGGGGAGAACACTGAAGCTTTCTTT. Protein: CASAPQWGENTEAFF. The chain uses TRBV27 and TRBJ1-1, with a possible D match to TRBD1 (5 bases). The V gene lost 8 bases and the J gene lost 1 base, with 17 bases spanning the gap. CDR1 is MNHEY, CDR2 SMNVEV, per germline (reference sequence). The length of the CDR3 is 15 residues.

V is TRBV7-9 and J is TRBJ1-1; D gene uncertain. Germline V gene data show CDR1 as SEHNR and CDR2 as FQNEAQ (reference sequence). The V end was cut by 2 bases, the J end by 8 bases, with 12 bases between. This CDR3 is 13 amino acids long. CDR3 residues: CASSLPSTEEAFF. The CDR3 DNA reads TGTGCCAGCAGCTTACCTAGCACGGAAGAAGCTTTCTTT.

This clonotype appeared many times. The chain joins TRBV12-3 or TRBV12-4 to TRBJ1-2, with a possible D match to TRBD1 (5 bases). CDR3 size: 14 residues. V lost 3 bases, J lost 4 bases, and 12 bases lay in between. This chain's CDR3 is CASSLVQELYGYTF. The CDR3 DNA reads TGTGCCAGCAGTTTGGTACAGGAGCTCTATGGCTACACCTTC.

This clonotype was counted ten times or more. The chain is built from TRBV5-1 and TRBJ2-3, with 7 bases lining up with TRBD2. Germline trimming cut 4 bases from V and 2 bases from J; bases unmatched to any gene: 7. The CDR3 consists of 15 residues. CDR1 is SGHRS, CDR2 YFSETQ, per germline. CDR3 sequence (DNA): TGCGCCAGCAGCAGGGTAGCGGGCATCACAGATACGCAGTATTTT. This codes for CASSRVAGITDTQYF.

This clonotype was seen only once. A much bigger clone sits one base away, suggesting this may be a read error. The chain recombines TRBV2 with TRBJ1-2, with no clear D. Germline assignment: CDR1 SNHLY and CDR2 FYNNEI. CDR3 length: 13 residues. CDR3 DNA: TGTGCCGGCAGTGGAGAGGGAAACTATGGCTACACCTTC. Protein sequence: CAGSGEGNYGYTF.

This clonotype occurred many times. The chain employs TRBV7-9 and TRBJ2-7; TRBD1 matches at 10 bases. This CDR3 contains 16 residues. CDR1 and CDR2 (germline): SEHNR, FQNEAQ (reference sequence). V dropped 6 bases and J dropped 4; count of bases not matched to a gene: 12. CDR3 residues: CASSSAGQGRYYEQYF. DNA for the CDR3: TGTGCCAGCAGTTCAGCGGGACAGGGGCGGTATTACGAGCAGTACTTC.

This clonotype showed up many times. This chain joins TRBV7-2 and TRBJ2-1, with D possibly being TRBD2 (5 bases). The CDR3 has 15 residues. Per germline, CDR1 SGHTA and CDR2 FQGNSA. The V and J ends lost 1 base and 4 bases respectively, with 11 bases between them. The DNA for the CDR3 is TGTGCCAGCAGCTTAGTGAGCGGTCCATACAATGAGCAGTTCTTC. Protein sequence: CASSLVSGPYNEQFF.

This clonotype appeared once. A much bigger clone sits one base away, suggesting this may be a read error. This is likely a read error, given that the CDR3 carries no conserved phenylalanine or tryptophan at its end. The chain recombines TRBV12-3 or TRBV12-4 with TRBJ1-5; the D is unclear. This CDR3 region has 15 residues. V was cut by 3 bases and J by 2 bases, with 11 bases left in between. The CDR3 DNA reads TGTGCCAGCAGTTTCACACCCTTGGGCAATCAGCCCCAGCATCTT. Its protein product is CASSFTPLGNQPQHL.

The chain recombines TRBV2 with TRBJ2-3; tentatively, D is TRBD1 or TRBD2 (5 bases each). Germline V gene lookup returns CDR1 SNHLY and CDR2 FYNNEI. Trimming cost V 7 bases and J 3 bases, with 17 bases left between them. The CDR3 spans 15 residues. This CDR3 is CASTGGPYHTDTQYF. CDR3 nucleotide sequence: TGTGCCAGCACTGGGGGACCCTACCATACAGATACGCAGTATTTT.